This TCR beta chain is drawn from a study of cytomegalovirus exposure and HLA in healthy donors. General study findings and limits: In a later analysis, V- and J-gene trimming of beta chains associated with a DCLRE1C missense variant, replicated independently. In a later analysis, across HLA loci, associated TCR counts were highest for DRB1, lowest for HLA-C.

The CDR3 runs to 16 residues. The V gene's germline CDR1 is SGHRS and CDR2 YFSETQ. V was clipped by 0 bases and J by 0 bases, with 10 bases between them. A multiplex PCR was run with 60 Vbeta primers and 13 Jbeta primers. TCRdb keeps only in-frame clones here, not all; method: immunoSEQ multiplex PCR. This sample has about 200,000 clones, with around 75% found just once. Concerning this clone: No antigen is known for it.

The gene calls are TRBV5-1 and TRBJ1-3; D is undetermined. The sample consisted of PBMCs. The TCR originated in a woman aged 30 to 39 in good health and CMV-seronegative. For the CDR3, the DNA is TGCGCCAGCAGCTTGGCCCAAATCCACTCTGGAAACACCATATATTTT. This codes for CASSLAQIHSGNTIYF.